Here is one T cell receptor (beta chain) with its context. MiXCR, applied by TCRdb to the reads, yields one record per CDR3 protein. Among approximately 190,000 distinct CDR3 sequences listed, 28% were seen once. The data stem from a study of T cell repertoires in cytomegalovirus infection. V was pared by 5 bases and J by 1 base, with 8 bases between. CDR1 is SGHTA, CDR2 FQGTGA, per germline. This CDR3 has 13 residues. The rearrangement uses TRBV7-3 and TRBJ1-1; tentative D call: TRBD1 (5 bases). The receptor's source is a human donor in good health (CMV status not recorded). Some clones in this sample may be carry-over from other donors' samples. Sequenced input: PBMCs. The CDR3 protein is CASSRTRNTEAFF. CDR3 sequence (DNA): TGTGCCAGCAGCCGGACAAGGAACACTGAAGCTTTCTTT.